The 31 T cell receptor beta chains presented below share a single source sample, sequenced in a study of T cells in tuberculosis. Libraries were prepared by immunoSEQ multiplex PCR; TCRdb keeps only in-frame clonotypes and omits some of them. In the table there are roughly 34,000 clones, about nine tenths of which are singletons. Sequencing used PBMCs. These receptors all stem from a donor aged 10-29 years with latent tuberculosis or without tuberculosis infection. Some clones in this sample may be carry-over from other donors' samples.

The chain couples TRBV2 to TRBJ1-5; 7 positions match TRBD1. The germline gives CDR1 SNHLY, CDR2 FYNNEI. V lost 9 bases to trimming and J lost 4 bases; unmatched junction nucleotides: 6. CDR3 length equals 13 residues. In nucleotides, the CDR3 is TGTGCCAGGGGATCGGACAGGAATCAGCCCCAGCATTTT. Protein: CARGSDRNQPQHF. The variable domain in full, completed from reference TRBV2 and TRBJ1-5, reads EPEVTQTPSHQVTQMGQEVILRCVPISNHLYFYWYRQILGQKVEFLVSFYNNEISEKSEIFDDQFSVERPDGSNFTLKIRSTKLEDSAMYFCARGSDRNQPQHFGDGTRLSIL.

The chain has TRBV20-1 and TRBJ2-1; D is perhaps TRBD1 (6 bases). CDR1 is DFQATT, CDR2 SNEGSKA, per germline (reference sequence). V was cut by 6 bases and J by 10 bases, with 13 bases left in between. CDR3 length: 11 amino acids. The CDR3, as DNA: TGCAGTGCCCCCCGGGACACAGAGCAGTTCTTC. Protein: CSAPRDTEQFF.

This clone was picked up one time. The rearrangement uses TRBV7-9 and TRBJ2-7; TRBD2 is a possible D gene (5 bases). V was trimmed by 1 base and J by 3 bases, leaving 7 bases between them. The CDR3 totals 13 residues. The germline gives CDR1 SEHNR, CDR2 FQNEAQ (reference sequence). The CDR3 sequence: CASSLVGVYEQYF. The CDR3 DNA sequence: TGTGCCAGCAGCTTAGTCGGGGTCTACGAGCAGTACTTC.

The gene calls are TRBV7-2 and TRBJ1-2, with D perhaps TRBD1 (5 bases). This CDR3 is 15 amino acids long. Trimming took off 2 bases at V and 4 bases at J, with 14 bases between the two ends. Germline values: CDR1 SGHTA, CDR2 FQGNSA. In DNA form, the CDR3 reads TGTGCCAGCAGCTTAAAACAGGCCGACCCCTATGGCTACACCTTC. Amino acids: CASSLKQADPYGYTF. The variable domain in full, with the rest retrieved from reference TRBV7-2 and TRBJ1-2, is GAGVSQSPSNKVTEKGKDVELRCDPISGHTALYWYRQSLGQGLEFLIYFQGNSAPDKSGLPSDRFSAERTGGSVSTLTIQRTQQEDSAVYLCASSLKQADPYGYTFGSGTRLTVV.

This chain links TRBV6-6 with TRBJ1-6, with TRBD1 identical over 8 bases. The CDR3 totals 15 residues. Per germline, CDR1 MNHNY and CDR2 SVGAGI (reference sequence). The J segment lost 7 bases and the V segment lost 6 bases, leaving 8 bases of the junction unmatched. DNA of the CDR3: TGTGCCAGCAGGCCCGGGACAGGCCTCAATTCACCCCTCCACTTT. Translated: CASRPGTGLNSPLHF.

This chain links TRBV2 with TRBJ2-7, with 12 positions matching TRBD2. This CDR3 is 14 amino acids long. Per germline, CDR1 SNHLY and CDR2 FYNNEI. V shed 6 bases and J 2 bases; nucleotides not matched to a gene: 2. Here the CDR3 DNA reads TGTGCCAGCAGGGCTAGCGGGGGGGCCTACGAGCAGTACTTC. It codes for CASRASGGAYEQYF.

The V gene is TRBV30, the J gene TRBJ2-6, with D possibly TRBD1 on 5 matching bases. Germline loops: CDR1 GTSNPN, CDR2 SVGIG (reference sequence). V was clipped by 6 bases and J by 0 bases, with 15 bases between them. CDR3 length equals 16 residues. CDR3 in DNA: TGTGCCTGTCGCGAAGACAGACGCTCTGGGGCCAACGTCCTGACTTTC. Its protein is CACREDRRSGANVLTF. Looking up the rest from reference TRBV30 and TRBJ2-6 gives the full variable domain: SQTIHQWPATLVQPVGSPLSLECTVEGTSNPNLYWYRQAAGRGLQLLFYSVGIGQISSEVPQNLSASRPQDRQFILSSKKLLLSDSGFYLCACREDRRSGANVLTFGAGSRLTVL.

V gene TRBV6-6 combines with J gene TRBJ2-7; 9 bases are a match to TRBD2. The CDR3 consists of 15 residues. CDR1 is MNHNY and CDR2 is SVGAGI in the germline V gene (reference sequence). With 5 bases clipped from V and 4 bases from J, the junction kept 9 bases outside the gene matches. The CDR3 protein is CASSPTSSGIYEQYF. The CDR3 DNA is TGTGCCAGCAGTCCTACGTCTAGCGGGATATACGAGCAGTACTTC.

The genes are TRBV6-1 and TRBJ1-3, with D perhaps matching TRBD1 (5 bases). This CDR3 is 12 amino acids long. Germline V gene data show CDR1 as MNHNS and CDR2 as SASEGT. Trimming stripped 6 bases from V and 4 bases from J, with 7 bases between. CDR3: CASRDIGNTIYF. The CDR3 bases are TGTGCCAGCAGGGACATCGGAAACACCATATATTTT.

The J gene is TRBJ1-1, the V gene TRBV11-3; possibly TRBD1 for D (5 bases). V gave up 3 bases and J gave up 5 bases, with 19 bases separating them. The CDR3 sequence is 16 residues long. Germline V CDR1 and CDR2: SGHNT, YENEEA. The CDR3 DNA reads as TGTGCCAGCAGCTTTGCACAAAATCAGGGTCGGACTGAAGCTTTCTTT. Its translation: CASSFAQNQGRTEAFF. Full variable domain (outside the CDR3, taken from reference TRBV11-3 and TRBJ1-1): EAGVVQSPRYKIIEKKQPVAFWCNPISGHNTLYWYLQNLGQGPELLIRYENEEAVDDSQLPKDRFSAERLKGVDSTLKIQPAELGDSAVYLCASSFAQNQGRTEAFFGQGTRLTVV.

This chain uses TRBV4-1 with TRBJ2-1, with TRBD2 identical over 7 bases. Germline-derived CDR1 and CDR2 are MGHRA and YSYEKL. The V segment lost 7 bases and the J segment 7 bases; nucleotides outside the gene matches: 10. The CDR3 has 14 amino acids. CDR3 loop: CASTWGGPGNEQFF. CDR3 bases: TGCGCCAGCACGTGGGGAGGGCCTGGGAATGAGCAGTTCTTC.

J is TRBJ2-3 and V is TRBV7-2; D remains unclear. Germline CDR1 reads SGHTA; CDR2 reads FQGNSA. V was trimmed by 1 base and J by 3 bases, leaving 5 bases between them. CDR3 length equals 13 residues. The CDR3 spells CASSLVLTDTQYF. CDR3 bases: TGTGCCAGCAGCTTAGTCCTTACAGATACGCAGTATTTT.

This chain uses TRBV7-9 with TRBJ1-2; maybe TRBD1 (5 bases). CDR3 size: 15 residues. Germline values: CDR1 SEHNR, CDR2 FQNEAQ (reference sequence). Trimming took 1 base from V and 2 from J, leaving 11 bases between them. In DNA form, the CDR3 reads TGTGCCAGCAGCTTAGAATATCCAGGGAACTATGGCTACACCTTC. It encodes CASSLEYPGNYGYTF.

The table lists this clone with a count of one. V and J are TRBV28 and TRBJ2-1; 12 bases agree with TRBD2. The junction had 6 bases not matched to a gene; V was cut back by 6 bases and J by 9 bases. The CDR3 contains 14 residues. Germline V lookup: CDR1 MDHEN, CDR2 SYDVKM. The CDR3: CASSRLAGEVEQFF. In DNA, the CDR3 is TGTGCCAGCAGCAGACTAGCGGGAGAGGTTGAGCAGTTCTTC. Using reference TRBV28 and TRBJ2-1 for the parts outside the CDR3, the full variable domain is DVKVTQSSRYLVKRTGEKVFLECVQDMDHENMFWYRQDPGLGLRLIYFSYDVKMKEKGDIPEGYSVSREKKERFSLILESASTNQTSMYLCASSRLAGEVEQFFGPGTRLTVL.

The rearrangement links TRBV10-2 to TRBJ1-1; D not certain. This CDR3 is 15 amino acids long. Germline CDR1 is WSHSY and CDR2 is SAAADI. Trimming pared 4 bases from V and 4 bases from J, leaving 16 bases between. The CDR3 loop is CASSVTRGGSTEAFF. For the CDR3, the DNA is TGCGCCAGCAGTGTTACGCGGGGTGGGTCCACTGAAGCTTTCTTT.

This clone occurred once. The chain combines TRBV19 with TRBJ1-2; possibly TRBD1 for D (6 bases). In germline, CDR1 is LNHDA, CDR2 SQIVND (reference sequence). CDR3 length equals 16 residues. Deletions cut 3 bases from V and 6 bases from J, with 20 bases between. Here the CDR3 DNA reads TGTGCCAGTAGTATTAGTGAACAGGGCGGTATCGATGGCTACACCTTC. This translates into CASSISEQGGIDGYTF.

The rearrangement joins TRBV6-5 to TRBJ1-4, with a possible D match to TRBD1 (6 bases). The CDR3 is 15 residues long. The germline V gene encodes CDR1 MNHEY and CDR2 SVGAGI. V lost 2 bases and J 8 bases, leaving 15 bases between the germline ends. The CDR3 bases are TGTGCCAGCAGTTACGGGGACACGAGGGGGGAAAAACTGTTTTTT. Protein product: CASSYGDTRGEKLFF.

V and J are TRBV11-2 and TRBJ2-7; D remains unclear. Germline values: CDR1 SGHAT, CDR2 FQNNGV. V was clipped by 8 bases and J by 2 bases, with 10 bases between them. The CDR3 length is 12 residues. In DNA form, the CDR3 reads TGTGCCAGCGGATCAGACACCTACGAGCAGTACTTC. This sequence encodes CASGSDTYEQYF.

This chain links TRBV7-2 with TRBJ2-4; the D is unclear. The CDR3 is made up of 15 amino acids. CDR1 and CDR2 from the germline V gene are SGHTA and FQGNSA. V was shortened by 1 base and J by 6 bases, with 13 bases between the two germline ends. CDR3 amino acids: CASSLVGGPGNIQYF. Here the CDR3 DNA reads TGTGCCAGCAGCTTAGTGGGTGGGCCTGGAAACATTCAGTACTTC.

The chain employs TRBV9 and TRBJ2-1; 12 nucleotides agree with TRBD2. Losses at the gene ends were 3 bases for V and 6 bases for J; bases not matched to a gene: 4. The CDR3 runs to 15 residues. Germline CDR1 reads SGDLS; CDR2 reads YYNGEE. CDR3 residues: CASSESSGGGNEQFF. The CDR3 DNA sequence: TGTGCCAGCAGCGAGTCTAGCGGGGGGGGCAATGAGCAGTTCTTC.

The V call is TRBV6-1, the J call TRBJ2-1; 12 bases agree with TRBD2. This CDR3 comprises 15 residues. Germline CDR1 MNHNS, CDR2 SASEGT. V shed 6 bases and J 6 bases; nucleotides not matched to a gene: 6. CDR3 DNA sequence: TGTGCCAGCAGACAGACTAGCGGGGGCCCCAATGAGCAGTTCTTC. Translating gives CASRQTSGGPNEQFF.

The V and J genes are TRBV12-5 and TRBJ2-7, with TRBD2 identical over 13 bases. The junction had 6 bases not matched to a gene; V was cut back by 0 bases and J by 4 bases. The CDR3 has 17 residues. Looked up from germline, CDR1 is LGHNT and CDR2 is FRNRAP. The CDR3 protein is CASGLVLTSGRPYEQYF. The CDR3 coding sequence is TGTGCTAGTGGTTTGGTCTTGACTAGCGGGAGGCCTTACGAGCAGTACTTC.

V usage is TRBV30 and J usage is TRBJ2-2, with TRBD1 matching 7 bases. The CDR3 totals 16 residues. V dropped 0 bases and J dropped 3; count of bases not matched to a gene: 7. From germline, CDR1 is GTSNPN and CDR2 SVGIG (reference sequence). CDR3 DNA sequence: TGTGCCTGGAGTGTAAGAGGGGGCGCCGACACCGGGGAGCTGTTTTTT. It yields the protein CAWSVRGGADTGELFF.

The chain couples TRBV9 to TRBJ2-2; unclear D gene. This CDR3 region has 11 residues. Looked up from germline, CDR1 is SGDLS and CDR2 is YYNGEE. V was pared by 0 bases and J by 8 bases, with 2 bases between. The CDR3 DNA reads as TGTGCCAGCAGCGTAGCTGGGGAGCTGTTTTTT. This translates into CASSVAGELFF. Together with reference TRBV9 and TRBJ2-2, the CDR3 gives the full variable domain: DSGVTQTPKHLITATGQRVTLRCSPRSGDLSVYWYQQSLDQGLQFLIQYYNGEERAKGNILERFSAQQFPDLHSELNLSSLELGDSALYFCASSVAGELFFGEGSRLTVL.

The chain has TRBV19 and TRBJ1-3; D not resolved. Germline V lookup: CDR1 LNHDA, CDR2 SQIVND (reference sequence). V was shortened by 5 bases and J by 0 bases, with 11 bases between the two germline ends. The CDR3 runs 15 residues. The CDR3 nucleotides are TGTGCCAGTAGTGTCACAGTAGGCTCTGGAAACACCATATATTTT. Residues: CASSVTVGSGNTIYF.

The genes are TRBV30 and TRBJ2-7; TRBD1 agrees at 7 bases. The junction had 5 bases not matched to a gene; V was cut back by 3 bases and J by 3 bases. CDR3 length equals 13 residues. The germline CDR1 and CDR2 sequences are GTSNPN and SVGIG (reference sequence). The CDR3: CAWRGDRVYEQYF. The DNA of the CDR3 is TGTGCCTGGAGGGGAGACAGGGTCTACGAGCAGTACTTC.

This clone came up once. This sequence joins TRBV6-5 and TRBJ1-2, with 11 bases that match TRBD1. The V and J ends lost 6 bases and 5 bases, in that order; junction bases with no gene match: 5. This CDR3 is built from 14 residues. The germline V gene has CDR1 MNHEY and CDR2 SVGAGI. For the CDR3, the DNA is TGTGCCAGCAGCTGGGGACAGGGGGAATATGGCTACACCTTC. Encoded protein: CASSWGQGEYGYTF.

V is TRBV5-1 and J is TRBJ2-5, with 9 nucleotides matching TRBD1. The CDR3 runs 18 residues. Germline CDR1 reads SGHRS; CDR2 reads YFSETQ. The ends lost 3 bases at V and 1 base at J; junction bases unmatched: 13. The CDR3 bases are TGCGCCAGCAGCTCTACTCCGGGACAGGGATCACGCCAAGAGACCCAGTACTTC. Protein: CASSSTPGQGSRQETQYF. The variable domain in full, with the rest retrieved from reference TRBV5-1 and TRBJ2-5, is KAGVTQTPRYLIKTRGQQVTLSCSPISGHRSVSWYQQTPGQGLQFLFEYFSETQRNKGNFPGRFSGRQFSNSRSEMNVSTLELGDSALYLCASSSTPGQGSRQETQYFGPGTRLLVL.

The V call is TRBV23-1, the J call TRBJ2-3; 7 nucleotides line up with TRBD1. TRBV23-1 has ORF status, its function being uncertain. This CDR3 has 20 amino acids. V shed 3 bases, J shed 3 bases, and the junction held 21 bases outside the gene matches. The CDR3 reads CASSQHPDRDGPRGTDTQYF. CDR3 sequence (DNA): TGCGCCAGCAGTCAGCACCCCGACAGGGATGGCCCTCGAGGGACAGATACGCAGTATTTT.

This chain uses TRBV6-5 with TRBJ1-2, with TRBD1 matching 7 bases. Germline trimming cut 6 bases from V and 2 bases from J; bases unmatched to any gene: 3. The CDR3 totals 13 residues. CDR1 MNHEY and CDR2 SVGAGI come from the germline V gene. The CDR3 region is CASRATGNYGYTF. CDR3 bases: TGTGCCAGCAGAGCGACAGGGAACTATGGCTACACCTTC.

This chain connects TRBV5-1 to TRBJ2-7; D remains ambiguous. V dropped 0 bases and J dropped 4 bases, with 8 bases sitting between them. Germline lookup yields CDR1 SGHRS and CDR2 YFSETQ. This CDR3 has 13 amino acids. The CDR3 DNA reads as TGCGCCAGCAGCTTGGTCCCAGGTTACGAGCAGTACTTC. Encoded protein: CASSLVPGYEQYF.